A single TCR beta chain is shown here with its context. This entry is derived from a study of T cell changes during pregnancy in multiple sclerosis. V lost 3 bases and J lost 14; bases outside the gene matches: 16. The CDR3 extends over 15 amino acids. The germline CDR1 and CDR2 sequences are LNHDA and SQIVND (reference sequence). The assay was immunoSEQ multiplex PCR, and TCRdb's table has in-frame clones only and misses some. Counted here are fewer than 60,000 clones, more than 85% occurring once; the ten biggest clones make up more than 0.9%. This chain links TRBV19 with TRBJ2-1; 7 nucleotides align to TRBD2. The sample consisted of peripheral blood, taken after pregnancy. The sequence was collected from a female donor in good health, enrolled as a control in a pregnancy study. Here the CDR3 reads CASSMAWGGRATKFF. As DNA, the CDR3 is TGTGCCAGTAGTATGGCGTGGGGCGGGAGAGCAACGAAGTTCTTC.